The 15 T cell receptor beta chains reported below all come from one sample, sequenced in a study of blood T cell repertoires in COVID-19. Profiled with immunoSEQ multiplex PCR; TCRdb holds only in-frame clones, not every one. The sample consists of approximately 450,000 clones, 87% of them appearing once. The sequencing input was PBMCs or T cells enriched from blood (not recorded which). All receptors derive from a woman aged 18-29 years with acute COVID-19.

The chain couples TRBV6-5 to TRBJ2-1, with D possibly TRBD1 on 6 matching bases. V was pared by 1 base and J by 5 bases, with 15 bases between. The CDR3 totals 16 residues. The germline V gene has CDR1 MNHEY and CDR2 SVGAGI. CDR3 coding DNA: TGTGCCAGCAGTTACTTGGGGGCGCGAACACACAATGAGCAGTTCTTC. Translating gives CASSYLGARTHNEQFF.

The CDR3 DNA follows: TGTGCCTGGGGGCAGGGGGGTGCCACTGAAGCTTTCTTT. Encoded protein: CAWGQGGATEAFF. This chain connects TRBV30 to TRBJ1-1; TRBD1 aligns across 7 bases. CDR3 length: 13 amino acids. Germline CDR1 and CDR2: GTSNPN and SVGIG (reference sequence). After removal of 5 bases from V and 4 bases from J, the junction contained 7 bases not matched to a gene.

The V call is TRBV5-4, the J call TRBJ1-6; D remains ambiguous. The CDR3 spans 15 residues. V lost 0 bases to trimming and J lost 3 bases, with 7 bases between them. Germline V lookup: CDR1 SGHNT, CDR2 YYREEE (reference sequence). The CDR3 loop reads CASSLGGLYNSPLHF. DNA of the CDR3: TGTGCCAGCAGCTTGGGCGGTCTCTATAATTCACCCCTCCACTTT.

This rearrangement joins TRBV27 to TRBJ2-5; 8 bases fit TRBD1. The CDR3 runs to 15 residues. J was trimmed by 5 bases and V by 3 bases; bases with no gene match: 8. Germline CDR1 MNHEY, CDR2 SMNVEV (reference sequence). The CDR3 sequence: CASSFLGQGDETQYF. The CDR3 DNA reads TGTGCCAGCAGTTTCTTAGGACAGGGTGATGAGACCCAGTACTTC.

The rearrangement uses TRBV19 and TRBJ1-2; possibly TRBD1 for D (6 bases). Trimming cost V 8 bases and J 1 base, with 23 bases left between them. CDR3 length equals 17 residues. Looked up from germline, CDR1 is LNHDA and CDR2 is SQIVND (reference sequence). Here the CDR3 reads CASHPPTGRGLNYGYTF. The CDR3 nucleotides read TGTGCCAGTCACCCGCCCACAGGGAGGGGTCTTAACTATGGCTACACCTTC. Full variable domain (remainder filled in from reference TRBV19 and TRBJ1-2): DGGITQSPKYLFRKEGQNVTLSCEQNLNHDAMYWYRQDPGQGLRLIYYSQIVNDFQKGDIAEGYSVSREKKESFPLTVTSAQKNPTAFYLCASHPPTGRGLNYGYTFGSGTRLTVV.

The J gene is TRBJ2-7, the V gene TRBV13; TRBD2 agrees at 10 bases. With V trimmed by 6 bases and J by 4 bases, 6 bases remained unmatched. The CDR3 extends over 14 amino acids. The V gene's germline CDR1 is PRHDT and CDR2 FYEKMQ (reference sequence). CDR3 DNA sequence: TGTGCCAGCAGAAATAGCGGGGGGAAGTACGAGCAGTACTTC. Translating gives CASRNSGGKYEQYF. Full variable domain (rest looked up from reference TRBV13 and TRBJ2-7): AAGVIQSPRHLIKEKRETATLKCYPIPRHDTVYWYQQGPGQDPQFLISFYEKMQSDKGSIPDRFSAQQFSDYHSELNMSSLELGDSALYFCASRNSGGKYEQYFGPGTRLTVT.

The chain is built from TRBV9 and TRBJ2-3, with TRBD2 matching 9 bases. Germline V lookup: CDR1 SGDLS, CDR2 YYNGEE. Germline trimming cut 5 bases from V and 4 bases from J; bases unmatched to any gene: 8. There are 15 residues in the CDR3. CDR3 sequence (DNA): TGTGCCAGCAGTGCCGGCGGGGGGGTAGCAGATACGCAGTATTTT. It codes for CASSAGGGVADTQYF.

The chain recombines TRBV2 with TRBJ2-1, with 9 bases aligning to TRBD2. The germline V gene encodes CDR1 SNHLY and CDR2 FYNNEI. After removal of 6 bases from V and 3 bases from J, the junction contained 9 bases not matched to a gene. The CDR3 spans 16 residues. In DNA form, the CDR3 reads TGTGCCAGCAGAGGATGGCGGGAGGGCCTCTACAATGAGCAGTTCTTC. It yields the protein CASRGWREGLYNEQFF.

This chain links TRBV5-1 with TRBJ1-4; the D gene is possibly TRBD1 (6 bases). The V gene lost 1 base and the J gene lost 5 bases, with 9 bases spanning the gap. The germline gives CDR1 SGHRS, CDR2 YFSETQ. There are 14 residues in the CDR3. This chain's CDR3 is CASSLSGVNEKLFF. The CDR3 DNA is TGCGCCAGCAGCTTGTCAGGGGTCAATGAAAAACTGTTTTTT. The full variable domain, its missing parts supplied by reference TRBV5-1 and TRBJ1-4, is KAGVTQTPRYLIKTRGQQVTLSCSPISGHRSVSWYQQTPGQGLQFLFEYFSETQRNKGNFPGRFSGRQFSNSRSEMNVSTLELGDSALYLCASSLSGVNEKLFFGSGTQLSVL.

This chain links TRBV11-3 with TRBJ2-1, with a possible D match to TRBD2 (5 bases). CDR3 length equals 13 residues. Trimming stripped 6 bases from V and 10 bases from J, with 16 bases between. The germline V gene has CDR1 SGHNT and CDR2 YENEEA. The CDR3 coding sequence is TGTGCCAGCAGATCCGGGCGAGGCGGGGAGCAGTTCTTC. Amino acids: CASRSGRGGEQFF.

The chain couples TRBV19 to TRBJ1-6, with D hard to call. V was shortened by 1 base and J by 8 bases, with 3 bases between the two germline ends. Germline V gives CDR1 LNHDA, CDR2 SQIVND (reference sequence). The CDR3 has 12 amino acids. The CDR3 DNA follows: TGTGCCAGTAGTATAGCTGATTCACCCCTCCACTTT. Amino acid sequence: CASSIADSPLHF.

The V gene is TRBV30, the J gene TRBJ1-6; 7 nucleotides align to TRBD1. Losses at the gene ends were 3 bases for V and 4 bases for J; bases not matched to a gene: 6. This CDR3 is 15 amino acids long. The germline V gene has CDR1 GTSNPN and CDR2 SVGIG (reference sequence). Here the CDR3 DNA reads TGTGCCTGGAGACTTAGGGGACAGTATAATTCACCCCTCCACTTT. Translating gives CAWRLRGQYNSPLHF.

The rearrangement uses TRBV10-3 and TRBJ2-3; possibly TRBD1 for D (6 bases). V gave up 9 bases and J gave up 8 bases, with 21 bases separating them. Germline values: CDR1 ENHRY, CDR2 SYGVKD. This CDR3 is 14 amino acids long. CDR3 in amino acids: CAIQQGDTRSTQYF. CDR3 in DNA: TGTGCCATTCAACAGGGAGACACGAGGAGTACGCAGTATTTT.

The J gene is TRBJ2-1, the V gene TRBV29-1; D call uncertain. V was cut by 1 base and J by 1 base, with 11 bases left in between. The CDR3 consists of 15 residues. Germline V gives CDR1 SQVTM, CDR2 ANQGSEA. CDR3 protein: CSVEGPGMSYNEQFF. The DNA for the CDR3 is TGCAGCGTTGAAGGGCCAGGTATGTCCTACAATGAGCAGTTCTTC.

As to this clone: Sequence at one end of the junction differs from germline and may be a read error. The CDR3 DNA is TGTGCCAGTAGTAGCCCTAGGGAGCACAAGGAGCAGTTCTTC. Translated, it gives CASSSPREHKEQFF. The V call is TRBV19, the J call TRBJ2-1, with D perhaps TRBD2 (5 bases). The germline V gene has CDR1 LNHDA and CDR2 SQIVND (reference sequence). This CDR3 comprises 14 residues.